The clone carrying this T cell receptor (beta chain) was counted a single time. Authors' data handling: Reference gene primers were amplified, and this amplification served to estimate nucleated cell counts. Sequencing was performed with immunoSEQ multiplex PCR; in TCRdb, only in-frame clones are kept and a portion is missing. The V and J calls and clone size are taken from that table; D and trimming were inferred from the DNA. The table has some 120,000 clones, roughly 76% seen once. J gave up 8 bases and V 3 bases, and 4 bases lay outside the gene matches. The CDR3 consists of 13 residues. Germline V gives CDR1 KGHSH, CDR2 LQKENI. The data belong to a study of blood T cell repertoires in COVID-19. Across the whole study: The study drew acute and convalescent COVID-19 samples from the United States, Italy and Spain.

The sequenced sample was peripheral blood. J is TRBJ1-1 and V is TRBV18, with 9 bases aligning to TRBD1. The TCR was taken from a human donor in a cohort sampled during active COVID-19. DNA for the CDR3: TGTGCCAGCTCACCTAGACAGGGGGGCGAAGCTTTCTTT. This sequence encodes CASSPRQGGEAFF.